The rows below give T cell receptor beta chains drawn from one sample of a study of blood T cells in healthy people across ages. TCRdb recomputed calls from the 5' RACE reads with MiXCR, one row per CDR3 protein. The sample carries 1.5 million to 2 million distinct CDR3 sequences, roughly 52% recorded once. Sequencing was done on a sample of blood. These receptors all stem from a woman aged 40 to 50 in good health. The CDR3 runs from the conserved cysteine through the conserved F or W. A D gene is named only where the DNA matches it firmly. Only part of the rows carry a size: once, few, many, or a class if the clone is expanded.

J gene: TRBJ2-7
V gene: TRBV6-2/TRBV6-3
D gene: TRBD1
clone size: NA
CDR3 DNA: TGTGCCAGCAGTTACTCCGCCGTAGCAGGGGGCCTCGAGCAGTACTTC
CDR3 protein: CASSYSAVAGGLEQYF

J gene: TRBJ2-5
V gene: TRBV7-2
D gene: TRBD2
clone size: NA
CDR3 DNA: TGTGCCAGCAGCTCCGCTGGGACTAGGCTACGAGAGACCCAGTACTTC
CDR3 protein: CASSSAGTRLRETQYF

J gene: TRBJ1-2
V gene: TRBV5-1
D gene: NA
clone size: NA
CDR3 DNA: TGCGCCAGCAGCTGGGGGACACCGACTAACTATGGCTACACCTTC
CDR3 protein: CASSWGTPTNYGYTF

J gene: TRBJ2-7
V gene: TRBV10-3
D gene: TRBD2
clone size: NA
CDR3 DNA: TGTGCCATCAGTCGACTAGCGGGGGACACGGGTTACAATGAGCAGTACTTC
CDR3 protein: CAISRLAGDTGYNEQYF

J gene: TRBJ2-7
V gene: TRBV6-2/TRBV6-3
D gene: NA
clone size: few
CDR3 DNA: TGTGCCAGCAGTTACCCCTCCTCGACAGGATACCGGGGAGAGCAGTACTTC
CDR3 protein: CASSYPSSTGYRGEQYF

J gene: TRBJ2-7
V gene: TRBV5-1
D gene: NA
clone size: NA
CDR3 DNA: TGCGCCAGCAGCCCCGCACAGAGCTCCTACGAGCAGTACTTC
CDR3 protein: CASSPAQSSYEQYF

J gene: TRBJ2-7
V gene: TRBV3-1
D gene: TRBD2
clone size: NA
CDR3 DNA: TGTGCCAGCAGCTTACTCCCCGCTGTTGGGACTAGCGGCTACGAGCAGTACTTC
CDR3 protein: CASSLLPAVGTSGYEQYF

J gene: TRBJ2-7
V gene: TRBV7-2
D gene: NA
clone size: NA
CDR3 DNA: TGTGCCAGCAGCTTGGGGCCACTGGGATACGAGCAGTACTTC
CDR3 protein: CASSLGPLGYEQYF

J gene: TRBJ1-4
V gene: TRBV3-1
D gene: NA
clone size: NA
CDR3 DNA: TGTGCCAGCAGCCTTCTTGGGGGGCCAAATGAAAAACTGTTTTTT
CDR3 protein: CASSLLGGPNEKLFF

J gene: TRBJ1-4
V gene: TRBV29-1
D gene: NA
clone size: NA
CDR3 DNA: TGCAGCGTTAAGGCAACTAATGAAAAACTGTTTTTT
CDR3 protein: CSVKATNEKLFF

J gene: TRBJ2-3
V gene: TRBV9
D gene: TRBD2
clone size: NA
CDR3 DNA: TGTGCCAGCAGCGTAAGAGCGGGGGGGCAGGATACGCAGTATTTT
CDR3 protein: CASSVRAGGQDTQYF

J gene: TRBJ2-7
V gene: TRBV14
D gene: TRBD2
clone size: few
CDR3 DNA: TGTGCCAGCAGCGCCCCCGGGACTAGTAAGAGGTACGAGCAGTACTTC
CDR3 protein: CASSAPGTSKRYEQYF

J gene: TRBJ1-2
V gene: TRBV25-1
D gene: NA
clone size: NA
CDR3 DNA: TGTGCCAGCAGTGATGCGACAGCATTCTATGGCTACACCTTC
CDR3 protein: CASSDATAFYGYTF

J gene: TRBJ2-3
V gene: TRBV2
D gene: NA
clone size: few
CDR3 DNA: TGTGCCAGCGAGGAGGGGGGCACAGATACGCAGTATTTT
CDR3 protein: CASEEGGTDTQYF

J gene: TRBJ2-5
V gene: TRBV20-1
D gene: NA
clone size: few
CDR3 DNA: TGCAGTGCTAGTTCGGCGACAGCCCAAGAGACCCAGTACTTC
CDR3 protein: CSASSATAQETQYF

J gene: TRBJ1-5
V gene: TRBV4-3
D gene: NA
clone size: few
CDR3 DNA: TGCGCCAGCAGCCAAGATTTTGGCCGGCAGCCCCAGCATTTT
CDR3 protein: CASSQDFGRQPQHF

J gene: TRBJ1-1
V gene: TRBV29-1
D gene: NA
clone size: NA
CDR3 DNA: TGCAGCGTGGCGGTGTCGAGCTTGAACACTGAAGCTTTCTTT
CDR3 protein: CSVAVSSLNTEAFF

J gene: TRBJ1-2
V gene: TRBV7-2
D gene: NA
clone size: NA
CDR3 DNA: TGTGCCAGCAGCTTAGCGCCCAGGGAGGGCTACACCTTC
CDR3 protein: CASSLAPREGYTF

J gene: TRBJ1-6
V gene: TRBV28
D gene: NA
clone size: once
CDR3 DNA: TGTGCCAGCAAGGGAACGCCGTCCACTTCACCCCTCCACTTT
CDR3 protein: CASKGTPSTSPLHF

J gene: TRBJ1-2
V gene: TRBV3-1
D gene: TRBD1
clone size: NA
CDR3 DNA: TGTGCCAGCAGCCAAGAAGCAAAGTGGGACAGAAAAAGATACTTGGGCTACACCTTC
CDR3 protein: CASSQEAKWDRKRYLGYTF

J gene: TRBJ2-7
V gene: TRBV20-1
D gene: NA
clone size: few
CDR3 DNA: TGCAGTGCTAGGCAGGGGGGGGCCTACGAGCAGTACTTC
CDR3 protein: CSARQGGAYEQYF

J gene: TRBJ2-1
V gene: TRBV5-1
D gene: TRBD1
clone size: NA
CDR3 DNA: TGCGCCAGCAGCACCGCAGGGGGCGAAGCGCTAAATGAGCAGTTCTTC
CDR3 protein: CASSTAGGEALNEQFF

J gene: TRBJ2-1
V gene: TRBV6-1
D gene: TRBD1
clone size: NA
CDR3 DNA: TGTGCCAGCAGAGAACCGGGACAGGGAAAATACAATGAGCAGTTCTTC
CDR3 protein: CASREPGQGKYNEQFF

J gene: TRBJ2-7
V gene: TRBV7-6
D gene: TRBD1
clone size: NA
CDR3 DNA: TGTGCCAGCAGCATGACCGGACAGGATTCAAACTACGAGCAGTACTTC
CDR3 protein: CASSMTGQDSNYEQYF

J gene: TRBJ1-2
V gene: TRBV28
D gene: NA
clone size: NA
CDR3 DNA: TGTGCCAGCAACAACCGGGGACGGCAGAACTATGGCTACACCTTC
CDR3 protein: CASNNRGRQNYGYTF

J gene: TRBJ1-6
V gene: TRBV28
D gene: NA
clone size: NA
CDR3 DNA: TGTGCCAGCAGGCGAGCAGGGAACTCCTATAATTCACCCCTCCACTTT
CDR3 protein: CASRRAGNSYNSPLHF

J gene: TRBJ2-7
V gene: TRBV6-5
D gene: TRBD1
clone size: NA
CDR3 DNA: TGTGCCAGCAGTTACAGAGCGCCGGGACAGGGCCTAGTACCCTACGAGCAGTACTTC
CDR3 protein: CASSYRAPGQGLVPYEQYF

J gene: TRBJ2-1
V gene: TRBV11-1
D gene: NA
clone size: few
CDR3 DNA: TGTGCCAGCAGCTTGTTGACAGGCTACAATGAGCAGTTCTTC
CDR3 protein: CASSLLTGYNEQFF

J gene: TRBJ2-5
V gene: TRBV2
D gene: NA
clone size: NA
CDR3 DNA: TGTGCCAGCAATCATAGGGAAGAGACCCAGTACTTC
CDR3 protein: CASNHREETQYF

J gene: TRBJ2-5
V gene: TRBV5-1
D gene: NA
clone size: NA
CDR3 DNA: TGCGCCAGTAAACTTGACAGGCTCGGTGAGACCCAGTACTTC
CDR3 protein: CASKLDRLGETQYF

J gene: TRBJ1-4
V gene: TRBV15
D gene: NA
clone size: NA
CDR3 DNA: TGTGCCACCAGCAGAGATATCCTTCAAAGGCTGTTTTTT
CDR3 protein: CATSRDILQRLFF

J gene: TRBJ2-1
V gene: TRBV4-3
D gene: TRBD1
clone size: few
CDR3 DNA: TGCGCCAGCAGCCAAGGACAGGGGAGCGCCTACAATGAGCAGTTCTTC
CDR3 protein: CASSQGQGSAYNEQFF

J gene: TRBJ1-2
V gene: TRBV4-1
D gene: NA
clone size: few
CDR3 DNA: TGCGCCAGCAGCCAAGACAGGGCATGGAATGGCTACACCTTC
CDR3 protein: CASSQDRAWNGYTF

J gene: TRBJ2-7
V gene: TRBV20-1
D gene: NA
clone size: few
CDR3 DNA: TGCAGTGCTAGCGGGCCGGACTACGAGCAGTACTTC
CDR3 protein: CSASGPDYEQYF

J gene: TRBJ2-5
V gene: TRBV7-9
D gene: TRBD1
clone size: NA
CDR3 DNA: TGTGCCAGCAGCCGGGACAGGGGGCAAGGGGAGACCCAGTACTTC
CDR3 protein: CASSRDRGQGETQYF

J gene: TRBJ2-5
V gene: TRBV5-1
D gene: NA
clone size: once
CDR3 DNA: TGCGCCAGCAGCCCCCTAGGGGGGAAGGTATATTACAATGAGCAGTACTTC
CDR3 protein: CASSPLGGKVYYNEQYF

J gene: TRBJ2-7
V gene: TRBV20-1
D gene: NA
clone size: few
CDR3 DNA: TGCAGTGCAAGCGGACAGTTCTCCTACGAGCAGTACTTC
CDR3 protein: CSASGQFSYEQYF

J gene: TRBJ2-5
V gene: TRBV6-2/TRBV6-3
D gene: NA
clone size: NA
CDR3 DNA: TGTGCCAGCAGTTACTCGTTAGGGGGAGAGACCCAGTACTTC
CDR3 protein: CASSYSLGGETQYF

J gene: TRBJ2-1
V gene: TRBV7-2
D gene: TRBD1
clone size: few
CDR3 DNA: TGTGCCAGCAGCTTATATACGGACAGGGGGCGGTTCTTC
CDR3 protein: CASSLYTDRGRFF